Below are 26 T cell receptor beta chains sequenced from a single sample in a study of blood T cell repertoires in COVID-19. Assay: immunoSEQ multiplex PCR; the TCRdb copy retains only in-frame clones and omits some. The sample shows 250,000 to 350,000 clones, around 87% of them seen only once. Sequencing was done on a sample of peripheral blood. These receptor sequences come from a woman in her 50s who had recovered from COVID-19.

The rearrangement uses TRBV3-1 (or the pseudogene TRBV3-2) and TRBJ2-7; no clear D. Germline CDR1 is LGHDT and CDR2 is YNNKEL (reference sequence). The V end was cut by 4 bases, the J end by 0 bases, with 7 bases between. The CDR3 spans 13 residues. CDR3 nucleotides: TGTGCCAGCAGCCCCCTCGGCTCCTACGAGCAGTACTTC. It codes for CASSPLGSYEQYF.

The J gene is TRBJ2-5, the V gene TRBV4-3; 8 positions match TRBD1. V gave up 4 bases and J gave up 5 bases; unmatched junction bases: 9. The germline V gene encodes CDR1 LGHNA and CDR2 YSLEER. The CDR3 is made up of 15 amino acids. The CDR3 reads CASSPTGDDWETQYF. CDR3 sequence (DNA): TGCGCCAGCAGCCCGACAGGGGATGATTGGGAGACCCAGTACTTC.

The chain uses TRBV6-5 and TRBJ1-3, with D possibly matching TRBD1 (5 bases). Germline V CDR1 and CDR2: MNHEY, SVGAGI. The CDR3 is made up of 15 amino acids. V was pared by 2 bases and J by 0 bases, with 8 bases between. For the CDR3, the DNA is TGTGCCAGCAGTTACGCGGGGGGCTCTGGAAACACCATATATTTT. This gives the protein CASSYAGGSGNTIYF.

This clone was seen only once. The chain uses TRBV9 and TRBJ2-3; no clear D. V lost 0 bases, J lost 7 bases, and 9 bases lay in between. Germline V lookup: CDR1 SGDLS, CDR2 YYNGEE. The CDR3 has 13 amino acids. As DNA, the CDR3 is TGTGCCAGCAGCGTAGGGGCTCTGAATACGCAGTATTTT. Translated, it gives CASSVGALNTQYF.

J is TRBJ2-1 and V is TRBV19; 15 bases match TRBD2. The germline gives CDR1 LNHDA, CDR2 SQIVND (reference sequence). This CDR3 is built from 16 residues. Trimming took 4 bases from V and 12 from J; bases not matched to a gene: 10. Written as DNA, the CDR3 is TGTGCCAGTAGTACAGGACTAGCGGGAGGGCTGGTTGCGCAGTTCTTC. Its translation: CASSTGLAGGLVAQFF. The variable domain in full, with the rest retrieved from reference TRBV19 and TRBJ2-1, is DGGITQSPKYLFRKEGQNVTLSCEQNLNHDAMYWYRQDPGQGLRLIYYSQIVNDFQKGDIAEGYSVSREKKESFPLTVTSAQKNPTAFYLCASSTGLAGGLVAQFFGPGTRLTVL.

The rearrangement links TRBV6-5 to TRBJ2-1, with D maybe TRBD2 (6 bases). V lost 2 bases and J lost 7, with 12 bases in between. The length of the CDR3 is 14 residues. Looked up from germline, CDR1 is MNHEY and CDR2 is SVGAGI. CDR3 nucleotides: TGTGCCAGCAGTTACGGAGGGGTAGGTAATGAGCAGTTCTTC. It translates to CASSYGGVGNEQFF.

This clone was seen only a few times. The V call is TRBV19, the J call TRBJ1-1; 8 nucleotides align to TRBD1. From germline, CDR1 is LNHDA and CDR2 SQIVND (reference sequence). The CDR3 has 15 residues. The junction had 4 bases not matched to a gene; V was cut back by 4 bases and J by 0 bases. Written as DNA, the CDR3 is TGTGCCAGTAGTACGACAGGGGAAGTGAACACTGAAGCTTTCTTT. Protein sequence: CASSTTGEVNTEAFF.

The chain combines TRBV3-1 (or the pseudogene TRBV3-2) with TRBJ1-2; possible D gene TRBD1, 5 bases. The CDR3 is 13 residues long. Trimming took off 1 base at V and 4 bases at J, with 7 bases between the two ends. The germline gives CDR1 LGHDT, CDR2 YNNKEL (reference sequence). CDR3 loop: CASSQGGPYGYTF. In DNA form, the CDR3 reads TGTGCCAGCAGCCAAGGGGGCCCCTATGGCTACACCTTC.

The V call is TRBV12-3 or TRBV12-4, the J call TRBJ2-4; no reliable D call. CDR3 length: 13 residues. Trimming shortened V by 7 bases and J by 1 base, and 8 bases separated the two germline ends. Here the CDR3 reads CASTPTAKNIQYF. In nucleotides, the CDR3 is TGTGCCAGCACCCCTACGGCCAAAAACATTCAGTACTTC.

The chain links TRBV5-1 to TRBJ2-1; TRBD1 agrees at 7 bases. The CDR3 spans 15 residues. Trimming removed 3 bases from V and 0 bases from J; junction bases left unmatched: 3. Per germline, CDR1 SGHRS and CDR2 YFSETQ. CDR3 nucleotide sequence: TGCGCCAGCAGCTATTCAGGGGGCTCCTACAATGAGCAGTTCTTC. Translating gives CASSYSGGSYNEQFF.

The CDR3 here is CASSLRGRGSGEAFF. CDR3 bases: TGCGCCAGCAGCTTGAGAGGGAGGGGATCAGGTGAAGCTTTCTTT. This chain links TRBV5-1 with TRBJ1-1; possible D gene TRBD1, 5 bases. V lost 1 base to trimming and J lost 7 bases, with 17 bases between them. CDR1 and CDR2 from the germline V gene are SGHRS and YFSETQ. This CDR3 is built from 15 residues. Together with reference TRBV5-1 and TRBJ1-1, the CDR3 gives the full variable domain: KAGVTQTPRYLIKTRGQQVTLSCSPISGHRSVSWYQQTPGQGLQFLFEYFSETQRNKGNFPGRFSGRQFSNSRSEMNVSTLELGDSALYLCASSLRGRGSGEAFFGQGTRLTVV.

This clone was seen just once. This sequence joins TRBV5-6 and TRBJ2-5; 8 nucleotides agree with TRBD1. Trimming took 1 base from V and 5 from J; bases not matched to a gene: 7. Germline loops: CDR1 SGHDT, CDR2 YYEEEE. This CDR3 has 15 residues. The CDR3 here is CASSLLEGDRETQYF. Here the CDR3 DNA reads TGTGCCAGCAGCTTGCTTGAGGGGGACAGGGAGACCCAGTACTTC.

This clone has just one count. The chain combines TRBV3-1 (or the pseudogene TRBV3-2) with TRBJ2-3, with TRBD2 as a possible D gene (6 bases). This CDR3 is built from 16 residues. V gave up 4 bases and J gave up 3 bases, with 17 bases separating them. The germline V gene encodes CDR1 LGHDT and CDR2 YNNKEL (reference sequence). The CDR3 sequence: CASSRPSGGETDTQYF. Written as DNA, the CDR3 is TGTGCCAGCAGCCGCCCTAGTGGCGGGGAAACAGATACGCAGTATTTT.

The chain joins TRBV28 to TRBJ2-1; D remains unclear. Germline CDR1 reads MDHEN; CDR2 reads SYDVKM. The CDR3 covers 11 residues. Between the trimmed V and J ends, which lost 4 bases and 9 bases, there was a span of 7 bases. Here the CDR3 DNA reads TGTGCCAGCAGTTACCGCGGTGAGCAGTTCTTC. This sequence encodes CASSYRGEQFF. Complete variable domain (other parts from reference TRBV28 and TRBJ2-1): DVKVTQSSRYLVKRTGEKVFLECVQDMDHENMFWYRQDPGLGLRLIYFSYDVKMKEKGDIPEGYSVSREKKERFSLILESASTNQTSMYLCASSYRGEQFFGPGTRLTVL.

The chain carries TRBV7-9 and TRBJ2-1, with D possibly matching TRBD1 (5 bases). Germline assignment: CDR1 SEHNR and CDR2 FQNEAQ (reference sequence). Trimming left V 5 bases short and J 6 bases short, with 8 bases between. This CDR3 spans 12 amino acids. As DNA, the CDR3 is TGTGCCAGCAGCCCCGACAGCAATGAGCAGTTCTTC. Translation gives CASSPDSNEQFF.

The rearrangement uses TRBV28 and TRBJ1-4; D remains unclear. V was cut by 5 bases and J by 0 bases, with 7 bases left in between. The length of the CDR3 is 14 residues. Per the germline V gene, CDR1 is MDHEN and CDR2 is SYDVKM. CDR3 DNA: TGTGCCAGCAGTACAACCGCAACTAATGAAAAACTGTTTTTT. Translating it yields CASSTTATNEKLFF.

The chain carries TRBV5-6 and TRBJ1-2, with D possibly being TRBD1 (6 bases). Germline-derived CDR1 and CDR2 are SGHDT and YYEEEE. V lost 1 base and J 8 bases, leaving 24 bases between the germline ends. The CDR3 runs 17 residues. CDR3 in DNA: TGTGCCAGCAGCTTGTCTCCGGGACAACACTCGGGCTCCGGCTACACCTTC. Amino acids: CASSLSPGQHSGSGYTF.

CDR3 amino acids: CASSYSAGGPHEQFF. DNA of the CDR3: TGTGCCAGCAGTTACTCTGCGGGGGGGCCTCATGAGCAGTTCTTC. The V gene is TRBV6-5, the J gene TRBJ2-1; 9 positions agree with TRBD2. The ends lost 0 bases at V and 8 bases at J; junction bases unmatched: 5. The V gene's germline CDR1 is MNHEY and CDR2 SVGAGI. This CDR3 has 15 residues.

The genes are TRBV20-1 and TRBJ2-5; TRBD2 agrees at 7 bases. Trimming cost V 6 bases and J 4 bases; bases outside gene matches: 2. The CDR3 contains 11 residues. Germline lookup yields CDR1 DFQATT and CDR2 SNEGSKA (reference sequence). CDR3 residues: CSASSGETQYF. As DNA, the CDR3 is TGCAGTGCATCTAGCGGAGAGACCCAGTACTTC.

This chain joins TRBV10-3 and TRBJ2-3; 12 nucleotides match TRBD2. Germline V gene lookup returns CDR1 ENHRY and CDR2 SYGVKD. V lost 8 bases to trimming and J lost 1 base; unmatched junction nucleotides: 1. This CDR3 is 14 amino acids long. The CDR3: CAIGLAGRTDTQYF. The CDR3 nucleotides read TGTGCCATCGGACTAGCGGGGCGCACAGATACGCAGTATTTT.

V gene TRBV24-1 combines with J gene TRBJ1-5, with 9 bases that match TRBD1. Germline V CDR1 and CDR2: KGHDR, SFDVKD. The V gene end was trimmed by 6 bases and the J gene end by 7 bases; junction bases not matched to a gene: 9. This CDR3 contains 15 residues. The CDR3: CATSQTGGVGQPQHF. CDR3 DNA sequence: TGTGCCACCAGTCAAACAGGGGGCGTTGGGCAGCCCCAGCATTTT.

CDR3 nucleotides: TGCAGCGTGGCTGTTGAGAACAGGGACAATCAGCCCCAGCATTTT. Translating it yields CSVAVENRDNQPQHF. The chain is built from TRBV29-1 and TRBJ1-5; tentative D call: TRBD1 (6 bases). Looked up from germline, CDR1 is SQVTM and CDR2 is ANQGSEA. The ends were cut back, 6 bases at V and 3 bases at J, with 18 bases in the middle. The CDR3 is made up of 15 amino acids.

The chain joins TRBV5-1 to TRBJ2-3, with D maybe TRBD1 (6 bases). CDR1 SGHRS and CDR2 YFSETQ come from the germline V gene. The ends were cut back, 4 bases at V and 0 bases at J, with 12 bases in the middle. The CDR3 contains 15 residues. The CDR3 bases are TGCGCCAGCAGCCCCAGGGGTTCTAGCACAGATACGCAGTATTTT. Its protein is CASSPRGSSTDTQYF.

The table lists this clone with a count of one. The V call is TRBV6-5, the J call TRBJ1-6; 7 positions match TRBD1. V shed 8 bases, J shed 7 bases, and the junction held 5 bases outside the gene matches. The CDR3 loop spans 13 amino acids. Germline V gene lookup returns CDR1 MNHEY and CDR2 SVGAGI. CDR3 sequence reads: CASQTGTNSPLHF. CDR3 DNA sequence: TGTGCCAGCCAGACAGGGACCAATTCACCCCTCCACTTT.

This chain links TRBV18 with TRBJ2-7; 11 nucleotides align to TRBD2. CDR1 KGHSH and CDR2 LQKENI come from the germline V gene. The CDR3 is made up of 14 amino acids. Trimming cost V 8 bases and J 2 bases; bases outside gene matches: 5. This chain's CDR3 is CASAGTSGTYEQYF. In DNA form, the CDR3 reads TGTGCCAGCGCCGGGACTAGCGGTACCTACGAGCAGTACTTC.

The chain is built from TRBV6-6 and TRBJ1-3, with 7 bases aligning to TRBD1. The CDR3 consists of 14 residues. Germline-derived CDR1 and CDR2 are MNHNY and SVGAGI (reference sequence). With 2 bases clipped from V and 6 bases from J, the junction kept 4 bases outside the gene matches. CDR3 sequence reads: CASSYQGEENTIYF. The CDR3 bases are TGTGCCAGCAGTTACCAGGGGGAAGAAAACACCATATATTTT.